This record looks at one TCR beta chain sequence and its context. Its antigen is undetermined. Assay: immunoSEQ multiplex PCR; the TCRdb copy retains only in-frame clones and omits some. This table has 600,000 to 750,000 clones, 55% to 75% appearing once. The record originates from a study of shared clonotypes between healthy human individuals. The germline V and J ends were trimmed by 5 bases and 6 bases, with 11 bases remaining between them. This CDR3 contains 12 residues. Germline values: CDR1 SQVTM, CDR2 ANQGSEA. Whole-study results and caveats: It was the few donors that limited the genetic and exposure-history diversity represented.

This clonotype was sampled from a woman aged 25 to 45 in good health. The J gene is TRBJ2-4, the V gene TRBV29-1; D is perhaps TRBD1 or TRBD2 (5 bases each). Specimen: memory CD4+ T cells sorted from blood. Subset here: CD45RA-negative fraction. CDR3 sequence (DNA): TGCAGCGTTTCAAGAGGGACAAACATTCAGTACTTC. Its translation is CSVSRGTNIQYF.